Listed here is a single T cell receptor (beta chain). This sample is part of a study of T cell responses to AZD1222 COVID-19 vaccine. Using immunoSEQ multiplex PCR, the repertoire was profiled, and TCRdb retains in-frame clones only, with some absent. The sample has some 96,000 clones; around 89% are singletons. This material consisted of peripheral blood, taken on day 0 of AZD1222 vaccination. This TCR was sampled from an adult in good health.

CDR3 DNA: TGTGCCAGCCAAGCGGGAGGGCGGGAGCAGTACTTC. It yields the protein CASQAGGREQYF. This sequence joins TRBV3-1 (or the pseudogene TRBV3-2) and TRBJ2-7; 10 bases fit TRBD2. Germline loops: CDR1 LGHDT, CDR2 YNNKEL (reference sequence). The CDR3 totals 12 residues. Trimming removed 8 bases from V and 7 bases from J; junction bases left unmatched: 5.